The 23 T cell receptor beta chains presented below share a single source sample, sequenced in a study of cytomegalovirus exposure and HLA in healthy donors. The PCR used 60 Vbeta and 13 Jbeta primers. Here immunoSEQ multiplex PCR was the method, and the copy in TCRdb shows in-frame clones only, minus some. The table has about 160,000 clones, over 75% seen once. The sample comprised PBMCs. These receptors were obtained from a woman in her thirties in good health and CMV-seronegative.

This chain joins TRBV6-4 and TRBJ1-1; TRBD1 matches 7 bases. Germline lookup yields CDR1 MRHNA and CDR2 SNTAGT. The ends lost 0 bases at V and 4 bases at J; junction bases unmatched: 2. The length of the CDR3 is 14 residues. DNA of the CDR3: TGTGCCAGCAGTGACTCAACAGGGGCCACTGAAGCTTTCTTT. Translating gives CASSDSTGATEAFF.

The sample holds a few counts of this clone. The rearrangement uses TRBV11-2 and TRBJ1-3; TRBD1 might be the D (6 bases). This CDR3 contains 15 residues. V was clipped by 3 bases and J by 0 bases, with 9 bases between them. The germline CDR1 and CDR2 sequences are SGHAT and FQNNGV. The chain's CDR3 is CASSLVRGSGNTIYF. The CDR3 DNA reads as TGTGCCAGCAGCTTGGTCAGGGGCTCTGGAAACACCATATATTTT.

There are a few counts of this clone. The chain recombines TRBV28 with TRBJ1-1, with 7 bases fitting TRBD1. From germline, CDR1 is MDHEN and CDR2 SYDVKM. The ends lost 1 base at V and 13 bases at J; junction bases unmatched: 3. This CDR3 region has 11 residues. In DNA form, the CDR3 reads TGTGCCAGCAGTTTATCCCAGGGGGTTTTCTTT. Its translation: CASSLSQGVFF.

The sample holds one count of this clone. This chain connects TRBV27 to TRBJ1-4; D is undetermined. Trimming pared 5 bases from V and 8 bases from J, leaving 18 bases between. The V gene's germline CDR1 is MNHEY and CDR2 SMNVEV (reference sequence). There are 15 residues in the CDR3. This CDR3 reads CASSTDGSLGEKLFF. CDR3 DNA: TGTGCCAGCAGTACAGACGGCTCCTTGGGCGAAAAACTGTTTTTT.

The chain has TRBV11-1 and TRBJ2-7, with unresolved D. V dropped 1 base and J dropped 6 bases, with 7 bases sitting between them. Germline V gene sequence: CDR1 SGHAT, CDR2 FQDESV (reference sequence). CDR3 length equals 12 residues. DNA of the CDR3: TGTGCCAGCAGCTTAGAACGGAGCGAGCAGTACTTC. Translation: CASSLERSEQYF. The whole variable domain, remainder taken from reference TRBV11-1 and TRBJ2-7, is EAEVAQSPRYKITEKSQAVAFWCDPISGHATLYWYRQILGQGPELLVQFQDESVVDDSQLPKDRFSAERLKGVDSTLKIQPAELGDSAMYLCASSLERSEQYFGPGTRLTVT.

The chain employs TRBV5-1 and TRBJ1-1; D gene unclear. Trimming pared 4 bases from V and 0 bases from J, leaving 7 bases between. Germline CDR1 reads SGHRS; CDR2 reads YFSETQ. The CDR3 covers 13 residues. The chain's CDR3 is CASSQFMNTEAFF. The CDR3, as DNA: TGCGCCAGCAGCCAGTTCATGAACACTGAAGCTTTCTTT.

The CDR3 DNA follows: TGTGCCAGCAGTAGGACAGAATATGGCTACACCTTC. Translating it yields CASSRTEYGYTF. J is TRBJ1-2 and V is TRBV6-5; tentatively, D is TRBD1 (6 bases). The V gene lost 5 bases and the J gene lost 5 bases, with 9 bases spanning the gap. This CDR3 has 12 residues. Germline assignment: CDR1 MNHEY and CDR2 SVGAGI.

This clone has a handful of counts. The CDR3 loop is CASSPLTRTDEQYF. In nucleotides, the CDR3 is TGTGCCAGCAGTCCGTTGACTAGGACTGACGAGCAGTACTTC. The rearrangement links TRBV2 to TRBJ2-7; D may be TRBD2 (6 bases). The CDR3 loop spans 14 amino acids. Trimming removed 5 bases at V and 5 bases at J, with 16 bases between. CDR1 is SNHLY and CDR2 is FYNNEI in the germline V gene.

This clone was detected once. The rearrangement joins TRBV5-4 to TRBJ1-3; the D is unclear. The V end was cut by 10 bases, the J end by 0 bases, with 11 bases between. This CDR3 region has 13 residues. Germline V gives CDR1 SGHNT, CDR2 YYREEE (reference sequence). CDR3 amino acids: CAGRDVSGNTIYF. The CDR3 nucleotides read TGTGCCGGGAGGGATGTCTCTGGAAACACCATATATTTT.

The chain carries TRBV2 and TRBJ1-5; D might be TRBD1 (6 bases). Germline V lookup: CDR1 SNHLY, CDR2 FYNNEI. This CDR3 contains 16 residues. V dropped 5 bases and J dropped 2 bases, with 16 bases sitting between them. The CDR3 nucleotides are TGTGCCAGCAGTCCCGAGTCAGGGGCAGGCAATCAGCCCCAGCATTTT. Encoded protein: CASSPESGAGNQPQHF.

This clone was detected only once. This CDR3 reads CASSQGNTGANVLTF. The DNA for the CDR3 is TGCGCCAGCAGCCAGGGCAACACAGGGGCCAACGTCCTGACTTTC. The chain carries TRBV5-1 and TRBJ2-6; D perhaps matches TRBD1 (5 bases). Germline lookup yields CDR1 SGHRS and CDR2 YFSETQ. The CDR3 loop spans 15 amino acids. The germline V and J ends were trimmed by 4 bases and 4 bases, with 12 bases remaining between them.

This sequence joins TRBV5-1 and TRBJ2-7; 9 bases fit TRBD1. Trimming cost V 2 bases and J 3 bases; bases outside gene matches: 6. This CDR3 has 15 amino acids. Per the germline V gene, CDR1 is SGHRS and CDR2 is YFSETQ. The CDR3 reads CASSLWTGEGYEQYF. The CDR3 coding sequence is TGCGCCAGCAGCTTATGGACAGGGGAGGGCTACGAGCAGTACTTC.

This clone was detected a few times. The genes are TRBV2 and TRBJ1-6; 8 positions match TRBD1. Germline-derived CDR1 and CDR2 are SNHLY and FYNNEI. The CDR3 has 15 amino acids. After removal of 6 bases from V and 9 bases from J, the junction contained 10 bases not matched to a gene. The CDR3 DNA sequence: TGTGCCAGCAGACCCCACGACAGGGGAGGTTCACCCCTCCACTTT. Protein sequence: CASRPHDRGGSPLHF.

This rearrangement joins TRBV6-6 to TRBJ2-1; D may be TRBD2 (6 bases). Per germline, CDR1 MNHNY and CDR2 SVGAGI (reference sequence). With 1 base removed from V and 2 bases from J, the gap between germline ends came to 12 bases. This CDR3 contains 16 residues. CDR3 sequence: CASSYLRDSAYNEQFF. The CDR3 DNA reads TGTGCCAGCAGTTACTTAAGGGACTCCGCCTACAATGAGCAGTTCTTC.

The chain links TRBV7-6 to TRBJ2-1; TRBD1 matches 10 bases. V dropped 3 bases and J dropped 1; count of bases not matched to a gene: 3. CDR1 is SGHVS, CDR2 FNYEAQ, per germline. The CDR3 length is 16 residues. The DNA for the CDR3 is TGTGCCAGCAGCTTTTGGACAGGGGGGTCCTACAATGAGCAGTTCTTC. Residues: CASSFWTGGSYNEQFF.

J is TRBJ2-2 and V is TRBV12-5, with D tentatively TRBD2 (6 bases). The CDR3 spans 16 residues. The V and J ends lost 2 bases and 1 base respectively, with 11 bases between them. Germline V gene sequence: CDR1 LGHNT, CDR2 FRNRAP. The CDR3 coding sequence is TGTGCTAGTGGTTTGAACGGGGGTGGGAACACCGGGGAGCTGTTTTTT. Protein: CASGLNGGGNTGELFF.

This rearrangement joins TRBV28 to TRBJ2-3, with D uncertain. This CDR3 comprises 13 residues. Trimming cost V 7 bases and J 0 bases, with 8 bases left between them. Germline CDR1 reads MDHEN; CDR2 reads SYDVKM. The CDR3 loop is CASKAGSTDTQYF. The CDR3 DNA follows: TGTGCCAGCAAGGCAGGTAGCACAGATACGCAGTATTTT.

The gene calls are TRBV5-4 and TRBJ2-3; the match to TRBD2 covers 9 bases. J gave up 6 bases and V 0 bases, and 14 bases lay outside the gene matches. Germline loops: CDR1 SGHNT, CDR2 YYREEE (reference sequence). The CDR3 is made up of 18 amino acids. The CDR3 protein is CASSLAGGAGGTKDTQYF. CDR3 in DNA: TGTGCCAGCAGCTTGGCCGGAGGAGCGGGGGGCACAAAGGATACGCAGTATTTT.

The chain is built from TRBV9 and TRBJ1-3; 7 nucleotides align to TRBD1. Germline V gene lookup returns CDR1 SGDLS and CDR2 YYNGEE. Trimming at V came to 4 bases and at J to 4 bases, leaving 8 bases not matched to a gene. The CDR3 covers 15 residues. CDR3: CASSFRGTAGNTIYF. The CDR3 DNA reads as TGTGCCAGCAGCTTCCGGGGGACAGCCGGAAACACCATATATTTT.

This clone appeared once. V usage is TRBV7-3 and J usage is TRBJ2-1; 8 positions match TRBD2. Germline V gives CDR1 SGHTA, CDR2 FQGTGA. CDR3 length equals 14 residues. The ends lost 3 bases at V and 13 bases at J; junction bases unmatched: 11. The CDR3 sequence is CASSFSGGAGGQFF. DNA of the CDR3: TGTGCCAGCAGCTTTAGCGGAGGGGCGGGAGGTCAGTTCTTC.

In DNA form, the CDR3 reads TGTGCCAGCAGCTACGGACAGATCACAGATACGCAGTATTTT. Protein product: CASSYGQITDTQYF. The genes are TRBV5-6 and TRBJ2-3, with a tentative D call TRBD1 (6 bases). V was shortened by 3 bases and J by 2 bases, with 10 bases between the two germline ends. Germline lookup yields CDR1 SGHDT and CDR2 YYEEEE. The length of the CDR3 is 14 residues.

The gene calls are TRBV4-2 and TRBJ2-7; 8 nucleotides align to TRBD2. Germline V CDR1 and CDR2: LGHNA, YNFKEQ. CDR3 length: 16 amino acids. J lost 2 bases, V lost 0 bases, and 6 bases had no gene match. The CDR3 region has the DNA TGTGCCAGCAGCCAAGATAGGAGCGGGGGTACCTACGAGCAGTACTTC. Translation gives CASSQDRSGGTYEQYF.

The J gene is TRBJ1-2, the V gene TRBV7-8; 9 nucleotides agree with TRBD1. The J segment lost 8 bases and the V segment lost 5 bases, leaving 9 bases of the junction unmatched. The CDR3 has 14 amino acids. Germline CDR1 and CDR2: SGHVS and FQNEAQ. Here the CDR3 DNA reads TGTGCCAGCAGCCGGACAGGGGAACTGCGCGGCTACACCTTC. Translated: CASSRTGELRGYTF.